This TCR beta chain appears in the sequencing data of a study of OX40 agonist ivuxolimab in advanced cancers. Study in general: Patients in the trial were receiving intravenous ivuxolimab every 2 weeks, at doses of 0.01 to 10 mg/kg.

Comments on this clone: Its antigen is undetermined.

The study's findings and limits: The investigators did not determine what antigen specificity the expanded peripheral T cells had.

TCRdb keeps only in-frame clones here, not all; method: immunoSEQ multiplex PCR. Here the sample spans over 55,000 clones, roughly nine tenths being singletons. The CDR3 length is 12 residues. V was shortened by 4 bases and J by 4 bases, with 8 bases between the two germline ends. The germline gives CDR1 SGHRS, CDR2 YFSETQ. J is TRBJ2-5 and V is TRBV5-1, with D hard to call. This material consisted of CD4+ or CD8+ T cells sorted from blood, taken in a trial of the OX40 agonist ivuxolimab. This TCR was sampled from an adult with an advanced solid tumor such as melanoma, head and neck, liver or kidney cancer. CDR3 sequence reads: CASSADRETQYF. Here the CDR3 DNA reads TGCGCCAGCAGCGCTGACCGAGAGACCCAGTACTTC.